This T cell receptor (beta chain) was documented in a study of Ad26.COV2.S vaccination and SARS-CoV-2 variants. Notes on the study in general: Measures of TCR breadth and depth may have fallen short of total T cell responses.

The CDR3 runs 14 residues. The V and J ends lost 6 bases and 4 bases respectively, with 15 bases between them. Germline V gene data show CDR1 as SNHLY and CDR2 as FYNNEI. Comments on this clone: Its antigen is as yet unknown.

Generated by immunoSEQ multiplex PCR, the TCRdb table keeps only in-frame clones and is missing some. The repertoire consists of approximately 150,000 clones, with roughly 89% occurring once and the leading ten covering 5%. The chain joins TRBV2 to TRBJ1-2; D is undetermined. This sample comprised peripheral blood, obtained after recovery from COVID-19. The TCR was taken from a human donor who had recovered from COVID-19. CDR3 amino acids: CASSAGDAIYGYTF. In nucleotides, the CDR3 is TGTGCCAGCAGCGCAGGTGACGCGATCTATGGCTACACCTTC.